This TCR beta chain was identified in a study of blood T cell repertoires in COVID-19. Study members were between roughly 18 and 100 years old and lived in 24 US regions. In the 2 weeks before study entry, exposed participants met a COVID-19 case, which was PCR-confirmed or clinician-diagnosed. V lost 1 base, J lost 6 bases, and 6 bases stayed unmatched. CDR3 size: 15 residues. Per the germline V gene, CDR1 is KGHSH and CDR2 is LQKENI. In the source study's methods: Estimated nucleated cell counts came from reference gene primer amplification. Sequencing was performed with immunoSEQ multiplex PCR; in TCRdb, only in-frame clones are kept and a portion is missing. D and trimming were read from the DNA, whereas the V and J calls and clone size are those reported in that table. Of a few hundred thousand clones listed, 80% to 90% are singletons.

Material for sequencing was PBMCs or T cells enriched from blood (not recorded which). This clonotype originated in a woman in her fifties or sixties who had been exposed to COVID-19. This chain uses TRBV18 with TRBJ1-1; 9 bases align to TRBD1. CDR3: CASSPQGTGGAEAFF. CDR3 sequence (DNA): TGTGCCAGCTCACCACAAGGAACAGGGGGCGCTGAAGCTTTCTTT.